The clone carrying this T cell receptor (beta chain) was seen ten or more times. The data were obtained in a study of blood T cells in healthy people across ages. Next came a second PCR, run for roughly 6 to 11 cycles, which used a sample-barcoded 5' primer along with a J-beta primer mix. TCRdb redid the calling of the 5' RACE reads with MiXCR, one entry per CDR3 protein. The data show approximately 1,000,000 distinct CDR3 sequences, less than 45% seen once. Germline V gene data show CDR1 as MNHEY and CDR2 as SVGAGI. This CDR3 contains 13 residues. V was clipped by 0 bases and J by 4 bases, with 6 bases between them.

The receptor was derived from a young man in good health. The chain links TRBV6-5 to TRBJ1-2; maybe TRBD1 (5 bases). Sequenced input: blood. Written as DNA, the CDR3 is TGTGCCAGCAGTTACTCGGGGACCTATGGCTACACCTTC. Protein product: CASSYSGTYGYTF.